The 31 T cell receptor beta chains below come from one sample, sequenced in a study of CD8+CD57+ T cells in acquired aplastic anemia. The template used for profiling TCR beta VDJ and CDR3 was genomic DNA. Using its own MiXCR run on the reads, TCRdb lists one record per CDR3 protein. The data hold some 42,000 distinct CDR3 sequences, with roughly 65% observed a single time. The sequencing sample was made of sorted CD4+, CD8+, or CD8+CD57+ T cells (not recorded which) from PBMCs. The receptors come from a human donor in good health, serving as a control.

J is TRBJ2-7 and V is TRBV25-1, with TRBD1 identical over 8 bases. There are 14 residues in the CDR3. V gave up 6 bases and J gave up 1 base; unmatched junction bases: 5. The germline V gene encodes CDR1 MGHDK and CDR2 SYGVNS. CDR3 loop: CASRDREISYEQYF. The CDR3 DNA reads TGTGCCAGCAGGGACAGGGAGATATCCTACGAGCAGTACTTC.

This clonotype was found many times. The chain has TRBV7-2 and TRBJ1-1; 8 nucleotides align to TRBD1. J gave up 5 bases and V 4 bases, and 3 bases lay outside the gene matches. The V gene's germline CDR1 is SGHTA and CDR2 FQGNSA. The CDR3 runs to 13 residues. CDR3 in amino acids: CASSSRTGTEAFF. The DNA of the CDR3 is TGTGCCAGCAGCTCCCGGACAGGGACTGAAGCTTTCTTT.

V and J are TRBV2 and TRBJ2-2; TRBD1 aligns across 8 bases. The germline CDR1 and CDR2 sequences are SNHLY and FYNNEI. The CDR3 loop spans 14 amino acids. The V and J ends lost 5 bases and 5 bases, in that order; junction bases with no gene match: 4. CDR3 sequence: CASSRRTGTGELFF. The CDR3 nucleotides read TGTGCCAGCAGTCGTCGGACAGGGACCGGGGAGCTGTTTTTT.

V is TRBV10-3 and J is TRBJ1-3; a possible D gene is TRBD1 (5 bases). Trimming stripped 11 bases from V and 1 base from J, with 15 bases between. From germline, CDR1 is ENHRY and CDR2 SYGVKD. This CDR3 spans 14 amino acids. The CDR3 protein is CAGARGPSGNTIYF. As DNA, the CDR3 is TGTGCCGGTGCCCGGGGCCCTTCTGGAAACACCATATATTTT.

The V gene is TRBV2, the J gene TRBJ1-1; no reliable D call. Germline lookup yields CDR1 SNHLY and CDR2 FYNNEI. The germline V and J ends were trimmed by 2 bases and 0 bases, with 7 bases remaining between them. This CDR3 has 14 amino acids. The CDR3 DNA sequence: TGTGCCAGCAGTGAAAACAGTCTGAACACTGAAGCTTTCTTT. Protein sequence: CASSENSLNTEAFF.

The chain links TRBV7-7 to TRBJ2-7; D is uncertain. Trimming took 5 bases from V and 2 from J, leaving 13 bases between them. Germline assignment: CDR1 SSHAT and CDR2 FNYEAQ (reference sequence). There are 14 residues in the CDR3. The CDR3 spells CASSPDTVAYEQYF. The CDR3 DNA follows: TGTGCCAGCAGCCCTGATACAGTGGCCTACGAGCAGTACTTC.

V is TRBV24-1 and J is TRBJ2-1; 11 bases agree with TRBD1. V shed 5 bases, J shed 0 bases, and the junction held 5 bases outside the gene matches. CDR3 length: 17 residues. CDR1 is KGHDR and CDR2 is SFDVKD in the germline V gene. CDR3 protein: CATSAWGTGGSYNEQFF. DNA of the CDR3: TGTGCCACCAGTGCCTGGGGGACAGGGGGCTCCTACAATGAGCAGTTCTTC.

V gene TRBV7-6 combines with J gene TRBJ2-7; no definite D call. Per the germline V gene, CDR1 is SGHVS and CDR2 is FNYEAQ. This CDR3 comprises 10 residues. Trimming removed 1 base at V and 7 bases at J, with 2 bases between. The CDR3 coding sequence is TGTGCCAGCAGCTTAGGGGAGCAGTACTTC. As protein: CASSLGEQYF.

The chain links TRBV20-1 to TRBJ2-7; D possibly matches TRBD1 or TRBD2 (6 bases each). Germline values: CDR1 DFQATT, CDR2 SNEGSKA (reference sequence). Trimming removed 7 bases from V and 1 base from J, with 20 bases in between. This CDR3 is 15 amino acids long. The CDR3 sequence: CSVPVGAGRSYEQYF. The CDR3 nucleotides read TGCAGTGTCCCCGTGGGGGCGGGGCGTTCCTACGAGCAGTACTTC.

The CDR3 loop is CATSRDLAARRNEQFF. The CDR3 DNA sequence: TGTGCCACCAGCAGAGATCTGGCAGCTCGGAGGAATGAGCAGTTCTTC. The chain joins TRBV15 to TRBJ2-1, with D possibly TRBD2 on 5 matching bases. This CDR3 region has 16 residues. CDR1 is LNHNV and CDR2 is YYDKDF in the germline V gene (reference sequence). Trimming shortened V by 0 bases and J by 7 bases, and 16 bases separated the two germline ends.

The CDR3 sequence is CASSVAYRGNDEQYF. CDR3 bases: TGTGCCAGCAGCGTAGCCTACAGGGGGAACGACGAGCAGTACTTC. The chain couples TRBV14 to TRBJ2-7; 8 nucleotides line up with TRBD1. CDR3 size: 15 residues. Germline V gives CDR1 SGHDN, CDR2 FVKESK. V dropped 5 bases and J dropped 5; count of bases not matched to a gene: 11.

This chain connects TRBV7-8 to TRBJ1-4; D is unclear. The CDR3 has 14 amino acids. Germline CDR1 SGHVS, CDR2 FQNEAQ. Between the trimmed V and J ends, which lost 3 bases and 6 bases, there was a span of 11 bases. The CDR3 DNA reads TGTGCCAGCAGCTTCGGAGGGTGGGATGAAAAACTGTTTTTT. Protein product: CASSFGGWDEKLFF.

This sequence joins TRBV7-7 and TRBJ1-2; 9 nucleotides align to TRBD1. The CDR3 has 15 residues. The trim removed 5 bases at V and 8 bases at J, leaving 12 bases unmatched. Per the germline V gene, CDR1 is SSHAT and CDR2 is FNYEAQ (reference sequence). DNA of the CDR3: TGTGCCAGCAGCCCATTAGGGACAGGGAGAGTCGGCTACACCTTC. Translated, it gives CASSPLGTGRVGYTF.

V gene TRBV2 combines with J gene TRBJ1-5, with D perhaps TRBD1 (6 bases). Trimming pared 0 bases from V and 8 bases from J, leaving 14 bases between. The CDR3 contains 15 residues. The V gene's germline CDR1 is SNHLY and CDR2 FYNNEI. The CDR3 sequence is CASSEAGQFFEPQHF. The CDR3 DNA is TGTGCCAGCAGTGAAGCCGGACAGTTTTTTGAGCCCCAGCATTTT. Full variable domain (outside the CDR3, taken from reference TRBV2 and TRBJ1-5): EPEVTQTPSHQVTQMGQEVILRCVPISNHLYFYWYRQILGQKVEFLVSFYNNEISEKSEIFDDQFSVERPDGSNFTLKIRSTKLEDSAMYFCASSEAGQFFEPQHFGDGTRLSIL.

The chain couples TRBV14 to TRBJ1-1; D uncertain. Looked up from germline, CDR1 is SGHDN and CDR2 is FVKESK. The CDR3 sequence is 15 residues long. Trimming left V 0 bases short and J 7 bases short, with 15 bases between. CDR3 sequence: CASSQDLGTESEAFF. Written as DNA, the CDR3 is TGTGCCAGCAGCCAAGATCTTGGCACTGAGAGTGAAGCTTTCTTT.

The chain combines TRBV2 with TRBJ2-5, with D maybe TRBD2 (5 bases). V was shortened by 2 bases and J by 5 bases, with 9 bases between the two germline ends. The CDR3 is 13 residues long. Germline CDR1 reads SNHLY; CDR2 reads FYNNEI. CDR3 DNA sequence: TGTGCCAGCAGTGAATCGGAGGAGGAGACCCAGTACTTC. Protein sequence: CASSESEEETQYF.

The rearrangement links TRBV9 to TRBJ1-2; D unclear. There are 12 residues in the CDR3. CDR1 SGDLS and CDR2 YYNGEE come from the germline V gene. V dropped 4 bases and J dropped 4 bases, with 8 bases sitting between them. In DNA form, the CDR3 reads TGTGCCAGCAGCCCCAACACCTATGGCTACACCTTC. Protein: CASSPNTYGYTF.

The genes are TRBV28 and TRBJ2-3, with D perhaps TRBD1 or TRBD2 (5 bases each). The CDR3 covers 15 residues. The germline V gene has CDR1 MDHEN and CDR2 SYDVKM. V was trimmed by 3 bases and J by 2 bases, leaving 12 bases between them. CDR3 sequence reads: CASSLPGRATDTQYF. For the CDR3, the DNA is TGTGCCAGCAGTTTGCCGGGGCGGGCCACAGATACGCAGTATTTT.

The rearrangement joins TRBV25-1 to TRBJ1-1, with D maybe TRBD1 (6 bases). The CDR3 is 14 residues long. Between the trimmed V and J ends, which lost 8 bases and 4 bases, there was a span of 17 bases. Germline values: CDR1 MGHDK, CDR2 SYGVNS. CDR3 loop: CASSGASGSTEAFF. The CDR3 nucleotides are TGTGCCAGCTCAGGGGCTTCGGGGAGCACTGAAGCTTTCTTT.

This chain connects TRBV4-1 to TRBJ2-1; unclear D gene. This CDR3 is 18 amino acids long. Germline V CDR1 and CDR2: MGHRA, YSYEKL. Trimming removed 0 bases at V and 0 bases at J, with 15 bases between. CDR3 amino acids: CASSQDRSGPSSYNEQFF. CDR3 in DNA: TGCGCCAGCAGCCAAGATCGCTCAGGACCTAGCTCCTACAATGAGCAGTTCTTC.

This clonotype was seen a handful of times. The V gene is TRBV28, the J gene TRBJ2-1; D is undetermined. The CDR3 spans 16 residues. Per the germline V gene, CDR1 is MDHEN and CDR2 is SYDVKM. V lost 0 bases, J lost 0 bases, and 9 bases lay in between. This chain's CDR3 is CASSLWAESSYNEQFF. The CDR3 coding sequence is TGTGCCAGCAGTTTATGGGCGGAAAGCTCCTACAATGAGCAGTTCTTC.

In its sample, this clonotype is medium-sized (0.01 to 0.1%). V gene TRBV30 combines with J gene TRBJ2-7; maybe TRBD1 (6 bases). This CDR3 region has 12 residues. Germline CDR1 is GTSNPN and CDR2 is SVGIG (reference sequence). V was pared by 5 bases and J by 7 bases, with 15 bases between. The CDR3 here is CAWGGHLVEQYF. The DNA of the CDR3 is TGTGCCTGGGGGGGACACCTTGTGGAGCAGTACTTC.

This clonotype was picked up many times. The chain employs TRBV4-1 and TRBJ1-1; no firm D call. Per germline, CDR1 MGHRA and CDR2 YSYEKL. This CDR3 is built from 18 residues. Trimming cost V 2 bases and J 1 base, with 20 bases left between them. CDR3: CASSQKRAFYRGNTEAFF. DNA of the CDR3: TGCGCCAGCAGCCAAAAAAGGGCCTTTTATCGTGGGAACACTGAAGCTTTCTTT.

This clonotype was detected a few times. The CDR3 DNA reads as TGTGCCACCAGTTCCTCCGAAGGGCTATCGCACACAGATACGCAGTATTTT. This sequence encodes CATSSSEGLSHTDTQYF. V and J are TRBV24-1 and TRBJ2-3, with unresolved D. V lost 6 bases and J lost 2, with 20 bases in between. Per the germline V gene, CDR1 is KGHDR and CDR2 is SFDVKD. The CDR3 is made up of 17 amino acids.

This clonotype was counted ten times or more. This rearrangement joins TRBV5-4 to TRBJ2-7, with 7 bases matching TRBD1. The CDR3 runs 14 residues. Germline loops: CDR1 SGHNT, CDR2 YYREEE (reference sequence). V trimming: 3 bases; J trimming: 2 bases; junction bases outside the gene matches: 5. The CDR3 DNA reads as TGTGCCAGCAGCTCGACAGGGTCCCCCTACGAGCAGTACTTC. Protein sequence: CASSSTGSPYEQYF.

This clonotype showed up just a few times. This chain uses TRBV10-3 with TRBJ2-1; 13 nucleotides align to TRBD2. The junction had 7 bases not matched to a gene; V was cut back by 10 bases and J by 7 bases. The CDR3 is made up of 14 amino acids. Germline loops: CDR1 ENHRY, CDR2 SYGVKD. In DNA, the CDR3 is TGTGCCACCTGGACTAGCGGGGGCCAAAATGAGCAGTTCTTC. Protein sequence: CATWTSGGQNEQFF.

The CDR3 reads CASSFNSLRQETQYF. Written as DNA, the CDR3 is TGTGCCAGCAGCTTCAATTCACTGCGCCAAGAGACCCAGTACTTC. The chain links TRBV5-5 to TRBJ2-5; D remains ambiguous. V lost 2 bases, J lost 1 base, and 12 bases lay in between. The V gene's germline CDR1 is SGHKS and CDR2 YYEKEE (reference sequence). This CDR3 is 15 amino acids long.

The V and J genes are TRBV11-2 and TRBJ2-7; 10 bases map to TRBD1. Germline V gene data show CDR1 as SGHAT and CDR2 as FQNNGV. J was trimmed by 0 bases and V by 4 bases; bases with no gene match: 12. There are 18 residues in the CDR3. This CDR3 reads CASSYRTGGTLSSYEQYF. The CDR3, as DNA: TGTGCCAGCAGCTACCGGACAGGGGGGACCCTGAGCTCCTACGAGCAGTACTTC.

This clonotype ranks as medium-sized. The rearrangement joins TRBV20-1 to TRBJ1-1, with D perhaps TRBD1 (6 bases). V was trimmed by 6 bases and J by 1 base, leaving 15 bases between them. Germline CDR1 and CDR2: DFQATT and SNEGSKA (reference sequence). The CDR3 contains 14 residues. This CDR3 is CSARTGLGNTEAFF. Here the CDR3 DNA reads TGCAGTGCCCGAACAGGGCTTGGGAACACTGAAGCTTTCTTT.

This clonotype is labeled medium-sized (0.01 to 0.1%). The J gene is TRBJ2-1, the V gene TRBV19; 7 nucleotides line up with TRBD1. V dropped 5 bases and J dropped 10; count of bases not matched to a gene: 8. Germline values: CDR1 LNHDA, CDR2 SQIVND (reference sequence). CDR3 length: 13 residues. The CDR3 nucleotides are TGTGCCAGTAGTCTCCAGGGGGTAGGGGAGCAGTTCTTC. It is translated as CASSLQGVGEQFF.

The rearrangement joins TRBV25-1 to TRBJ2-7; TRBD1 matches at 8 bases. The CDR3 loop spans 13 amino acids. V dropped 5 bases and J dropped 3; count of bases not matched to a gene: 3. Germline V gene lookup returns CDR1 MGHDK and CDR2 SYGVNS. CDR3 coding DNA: TGTGCCAGCAGTCGAGACAGGGGCTACGAGCAGTACTTC. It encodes CASSRDRGYEQYF.